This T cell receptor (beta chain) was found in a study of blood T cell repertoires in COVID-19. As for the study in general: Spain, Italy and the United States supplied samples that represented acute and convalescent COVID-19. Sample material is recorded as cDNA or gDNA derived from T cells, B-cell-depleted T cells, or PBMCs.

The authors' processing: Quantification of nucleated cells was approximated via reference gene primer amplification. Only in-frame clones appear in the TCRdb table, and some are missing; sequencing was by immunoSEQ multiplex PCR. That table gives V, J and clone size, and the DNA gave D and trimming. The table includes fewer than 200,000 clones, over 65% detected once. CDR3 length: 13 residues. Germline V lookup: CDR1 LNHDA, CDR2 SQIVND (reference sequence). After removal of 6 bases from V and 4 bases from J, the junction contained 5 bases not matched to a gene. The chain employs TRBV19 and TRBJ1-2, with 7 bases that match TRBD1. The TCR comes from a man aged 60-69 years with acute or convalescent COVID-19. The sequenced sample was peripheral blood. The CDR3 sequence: CASSKGQAYGYTF. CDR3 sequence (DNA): TGTGCCAGTAGCAAAGGACAGGCCTATGGCTACACCTTC. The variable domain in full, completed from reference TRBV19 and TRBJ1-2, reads DGGITQSPKYLFRKEGQNVTLSCEQNLNHDAMYWYRQDPGQGLRLIYYSQIVNDFQKGDIAEGYSVSREKKESFPLTVTSAQKNPTAFYLCASSKGQAYGYTFGSGTRLTVV.